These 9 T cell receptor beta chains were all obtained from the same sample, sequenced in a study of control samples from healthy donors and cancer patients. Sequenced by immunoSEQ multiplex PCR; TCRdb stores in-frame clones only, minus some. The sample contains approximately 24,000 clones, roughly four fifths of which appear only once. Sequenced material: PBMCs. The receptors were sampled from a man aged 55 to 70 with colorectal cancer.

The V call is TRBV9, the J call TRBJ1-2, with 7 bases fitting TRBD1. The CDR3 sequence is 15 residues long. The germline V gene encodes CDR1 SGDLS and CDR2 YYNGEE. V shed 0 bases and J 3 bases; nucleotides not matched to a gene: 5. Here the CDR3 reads CASSVGQGGDYGYTF. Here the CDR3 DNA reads TGTGCCAGCAGCGTAGGACAGGGAGGGGACTATGGCTACACCTTC.

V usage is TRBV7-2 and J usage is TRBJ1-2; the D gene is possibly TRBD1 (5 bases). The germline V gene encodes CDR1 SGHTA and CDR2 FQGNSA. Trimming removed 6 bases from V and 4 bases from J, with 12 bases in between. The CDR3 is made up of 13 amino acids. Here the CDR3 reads CASSRTSAYGYTF. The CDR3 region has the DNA TGTGCCAGCAGTCGGACATCAGCCTATGGCTACACCTTC.

The DNA for the CDR3 is TGTGCCAGCAGCCAAGAGGGGACAGGGCGAGGCTACACCTTC. Residues: CASSQEGTGRGYTF. V and J are TRBV3-1 (or the pseudogene TRBV3-2) and TRBJ1-2, with 9 bases lining up with TRBD1. CDR3 length: 14 residues. Trimming at V came to 0 bases and at J to 8 bases, leaving 4 bases not matched to a gene. In germline, CDR1 is LGHDT, CDR2 YNNKEL (reference sequence).

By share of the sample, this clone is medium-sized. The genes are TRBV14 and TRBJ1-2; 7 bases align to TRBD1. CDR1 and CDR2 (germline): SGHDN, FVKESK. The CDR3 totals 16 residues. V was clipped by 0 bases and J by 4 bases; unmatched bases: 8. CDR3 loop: CASSQEVGQGVYGYTF. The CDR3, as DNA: TGTGCCAGCAGCCAAGAGGTGGGGCAGGGGGTCTATGGCTACACCTTC.

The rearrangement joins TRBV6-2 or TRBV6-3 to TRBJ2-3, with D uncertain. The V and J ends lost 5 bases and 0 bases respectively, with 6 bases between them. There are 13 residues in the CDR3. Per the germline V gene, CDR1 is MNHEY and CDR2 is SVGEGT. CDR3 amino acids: CASSHPSTDTQYF. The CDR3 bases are TGTGCCAGCAGTCATCCTAGCACAGATACGCAGTATTTT.

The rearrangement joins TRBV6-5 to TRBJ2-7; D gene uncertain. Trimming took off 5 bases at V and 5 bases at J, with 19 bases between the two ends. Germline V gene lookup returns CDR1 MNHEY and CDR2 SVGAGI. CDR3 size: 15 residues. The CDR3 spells CASSREWAPIHEQYF. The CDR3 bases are TGTGCCAGCAGTCGAGAGTGGGCGCCGATCCACGAGCAGTACTTC.

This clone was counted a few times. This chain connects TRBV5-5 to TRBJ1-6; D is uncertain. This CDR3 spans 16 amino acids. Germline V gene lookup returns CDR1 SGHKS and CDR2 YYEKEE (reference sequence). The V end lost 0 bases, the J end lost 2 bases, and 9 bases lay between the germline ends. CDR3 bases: TGTGCCAGCAGCTTGGGCGGGGTAACCTATAATTCACCCCTCCACTTT. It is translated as CASSLGGVTYNSPLHF.

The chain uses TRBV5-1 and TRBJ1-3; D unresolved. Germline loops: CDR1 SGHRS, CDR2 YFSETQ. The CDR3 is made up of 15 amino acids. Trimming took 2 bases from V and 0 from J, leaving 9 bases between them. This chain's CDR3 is CASSFGWGSGNTIYF. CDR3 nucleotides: TGCGCCAGCAGCTTCGGATGGGGCTCTGGAAACACCATATATTTT.

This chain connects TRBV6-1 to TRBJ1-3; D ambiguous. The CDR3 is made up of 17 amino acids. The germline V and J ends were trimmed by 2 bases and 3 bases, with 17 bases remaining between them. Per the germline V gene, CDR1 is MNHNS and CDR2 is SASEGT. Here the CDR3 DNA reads TGTGCCAGCAGTGAACTTCAATGGGTAGGTCGTGGAAACACCATATATTTT. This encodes CASSELQWVGRGNTIYF.